The 26 T cell receptor beta chains given below trace back to one sample, sequenced in a study of shared clonotypes between healthy human individuals. Assay: immunoSEQ multiplex PCR; the TCRdb copy retains only in-frame clones and omits some. The sample lists millions of clones; over 90% were seen once. Sequenced material: naive CD4+ T cells from PBMCs. Documented subset: CD45RA+ positively selected. The receptors originated from a man in his late teens or twenties in good health. Some clones in this sample may be carry-over from other donors' samples.

The chain recombines TRBV5-6 with TRBJ1-4; weak D call: TRBD1 (5 bases). The CDR3 loop spans 15 amino acids. The V and J ends lost 4 bases and 6 bases respectively, with 16 bases between them. Per germline, CDR1 SGHDT and CDR2 YYEEEE. The chain's CDR3 is CASSRGIGVYEKLFF. CDR3 DNA: TGTGCCAGCAGCCGGGGTATAGGGGTCTATGAAAAACTGTTTTTT.

This chain joins TRBV6-1 and TRBJ2-1; D remains ambiguous. The CDR3 runs to 16 residues. Per germline, CDR1 MNHNS and CDR2 SASEGT. The V and J ends lost 2 bases and 7 bases respectively, with 18 bases between them. The CDR3 DNA reads as TGTGCCAGCAGTGAAATGAGGCGCCTAGTCCCGAATGAGCAGTTCTTC. The encoded protein is CASSEMRRLVPNEQFF.

This chain uses TRBV5-4 with TRBJ2-7; TRBD2 is a possible D gene (5 bases). Germline CDR1 and CDR2: SGHNT and YYREEE (reference sequence). The CDR3 sequence is 16 residues long. Trimming took 4 bases from V and 1 from J, leaving 18 bases between them. CDR3 region: CASSPSGRLGSYEQYF. For the CDR3, the DNA is TGTGCCAGCAGCCCCAGCGGCAGGTTGGGGTCCTACGAGCAGTACTTC.

This clone was counted a single time. Other DNA variants within this sample encode the same CDR3. This chain connects TRBV28 to TRBJ2-3; TRBD2 agrees at 8 bases. With V trimmed by 6 bases and J by 1 base, 6 bases remained unmatched. Germline CDR1 is MDHEN and CDR2 is SYDVKM. The CDR3 consists of 15 residues. CDR3 sequence (DNA): TGTGCCAGCAGCCCCCGGGGGGGCCGCACAGATACGCAGTATTTT. Residues: CASSPRGGRTDTQYF. The whole variable domain, remainder taken from reference TRBV28 and TRBJ2-3, is DVKVTQSSRYLVKRTGEKVFLECVQDMDHENMFWYRQDPGLGLRLIYFSYDVKMKEKGDIPEGYSVSREKKERFSLILESASTNQTSMYLCASSPRGGRTDTQYFGPGTRLTVL.

V is TRBV7-6 and J is TRBJ1-3, with no clear D. The CDR3 extends over 15 amino acids. V was shortened by 5 bases and J by 0 bases, with 11 bases between the two germline ends. Germline CDR1 is SGHVS and CDR2 is FNYEAQ. The CDR3 nucleotides read TGTGCCAGCAGCCAGATGGCCCTCTCTGGAAACACCATATATTTT. It codes for CASSQMALSGNTIYF.

This clone was counted once. V gene TRBV19 combines with J gene TRBJ1-5; D remains ambiguous. V was clipped by 5 bases and J by 0 bases, with 11 bases between them. Per germline, CDR1 LNHDA and CDR2 SQIVND (reference sequence). The CDR3 spans 15 residues. CDR3 nucleotides: TGTGCCAGTAGTTCGGGCCGGATTAGCAATCAGCCCCAGCATTTT. Residues: CASSSGRISNQPQHF.

V is TRBV2 and J is TRBJ2-3, with 8 bases that match TRBD1. This CDR3 spans 14 amino acids. V lost 5 bases to trimming and J lost 9 bases; unmatched junction nucleotides: 10. Germline CDR1 and CDR2: SNHLY and FYNNEI. CDR3 protein: CASSPDRDEQTQYF. The CDR3, as DNA: TGTGCCAGCAGTCCGGACAGGGACGAACAAACGCAGTATTTT.

The chain recombines TRBV6-1 with TRBJ1-2; no clear D. V lost 10 bases, J lost 3 bases, and 18 bases lay in between. The CDR3 is made up of 14 amino acids. The germline V gene encodes CDR1 MNHNS and CDR2 SASEGT. This CDR3 is CATFLSGAYYGYTF. The CDR3 DNA sequence: TGTGCCACCTTCCTATCGGGAGCCTACTATGGCTACACCTTC.

The chain links TRBV4-1 to TRBJ2-1; perhaps TRBD2 as D (6 bases). In germline, CDR1 is MGHRA, CDR2 YSYEKL. This CDR3 is built from 17 residues. V shed 4 bases and J shed 4 bases, with 20 bases lying between them. The CDR3 protein is CASSPQNADSGYNEQFF. For the CDR3, the DNA is TGCGCCAGCAGCCCCCAAAATGCCGATAGCGGATACAATGAGCAGTTCTTC.

The DNA for the CDR3 is TGCAGTGCTAGTCTTAATGAAGCTTTCTTT. This translates into CSASLNEAFF. The V and J genes are TRBV20-1 and TRBJ1-1, with D hard to call. Trimming removed 3 bases from V and 7 bases from J, with 6 bases in between. CDR1 and CDR2 (germline): DFQATT, SNEGSKA (reference sequence). This CDR3 is 10 amino acids long.

The chain combines TRBV5-8 with TRBJ2-7; the D call may be TRBD1 or TRBD2 (6 bases each). The V gene lost 2 bases and the J gene lost 0 bases, with 12 bases spanning the gap. The CDR3 consists of 15 residues. Germline V CDR1 and CDR2: SGHTS, YDEGEE. The CDR3 loop reads CASSLRGRSSYEQYF. CDR3 nucleotide sequence: TGTGCCAGCAGCTTAAGGGGGAGGAGCTCCTACGAGCAGTACTTC.

The V call is TRBV11-3, the J call TRBJ2-3; TRBD1 matches 10 bases. V dropped 1 base and J dropped 5; count of bases not matched to a gene: 9. Germline V lookup: CDR1 SGHNT, CDR2 YENEEA. The CDR3 spans 17 residues. The CDR3 DNA follows: TGTGCCAGCAGCTTAGGAAGATCGGGACAGGGGATAGATACGCAGTATTTT. Amino acid sequence: CASSLGRSGQGIDTQYF.

This clone occurred once. The J gene is TRBJ2-1, the V gene TRBV11-3; TRBD2 agrees at 9 bases. The CDR3 sequence is 17 residues long. J lost 3 bases, V lost 5 bases, and 11 bases had no gene match. Germline values: CDR1 SGHNT, CDR2 YENEEA. The CDR3 is CASSVGVTSGDYNEQFF. For the CDR3, the DNA is TGTGCCAGCAGCGTCGGGGTGACTAGCGGAGACTACAATGAGCAGTTCTTC.

The J gene is TRBJ2-1, the V gene TRBV15, with D possibly TRBD2 on 5 matching bases. V was shortened by 1 base and J by 12 bases, with 13 bases between the two germline ends. This CDR3 has 13 amino acids. The germline V gene encodes CDR1 LNHNV and CDR2 YYDKDF (reference sequence). The CDR3 region is CATSRGRALVQFF. The CDR3 DNA reads as TGTGCCACCAGCAGAGGGCGGGCCCTAGTGCAGTTCTTC.

The V gene is TRBV4-1, the J gene TRBJ1-4, with no clear D. Trimming removed 0 bases at V and 10 bases at J, with 18 bases between. The CDR3 is 16 residues long. Germline CDR1 and CDR2: MGHRA and YSYEKL. As DNA, the CDR3 is TGCGCCAGCAGCCAAGATAGCACGGTGGTATGGGGAAAACTGTTTTTT. It specifies CASSQDSTVVWGKLFF.

This clone was detected only once. The chain couples TRBV27 to TRBJ2-3, with D maybe TRBD1 (5 bases). The CDR3 contains 12 residues. The germline CDR1 and CDR2 sequences are MNHEY and SMNVEV (reference sequence). The V end was cut by 5 bases, the J end by 8 bases, with 11 bases between. CDR3 sequence: CASSIHQGTQYF. The DNA for the CDR3 is TGTGCCAGCAGTATCCACCAGGGTACGCAGTATTTT.

The rearrangement links TRBV6-1 to TRBJ2-5, with D perhaps matching TRBD1 (5 bases). This CDR3 has 14 amino acids. V lost 6 bases and J 5 bases, leaving 16 bases between the germline ends. Germline CDR1 is MNHNS and CDR2 is SASEGT. For the CDR3, the DNA is TGTGCCAGCAGGTGGAAAACAGGTCCCGAGACCCAGTACTTC. Translation gives CASRWKTGPETQYF.

This clone was observed a handful of times. The J gene is TRBJ1-2, the V gene TRBV9; D remains ambiguous. Germline V gene lookup returns CDR1 SGDLS and CDR2 YYNGEE. This CDR3 contains 14 residues. V lost 0 bases and J lost 4, with 10 bases in between. The CDR3: CASSVATDSYGYTF. Here the CDR3 DNA reads TGTGCCAGCAGCGTAGCCACAGACTCCTATGGCTACACCTTC.

This chain connects TRBV2 to TRBJ2-3; 9 bases fit TRBD2. CDR3 size: 14 residues. CDR1 is SNHLY, CDR2 FYNNEI, per germline. V gave up 3 bases and J gave up 5 bases; unmatched junction bases: 3. The CDR3 is CASSEALAGDTQYF. CDR3 nucleotides: TGTGCCAGCAGTGAGGCACTAGCGGGAGATACGCAGTATTTT.

The CDR3 loop is CAWARGGGAGTQYF. The DNA of the CDR3 is TGTGCCTGGGCCCGGGGCGGGGGCGCCGGTACGCAGTATTTT. The V call is TRBV30, the J call TRBJ2-3; possibly TRBD2 for D (7 bases). Germline-derived CDR1 and CDR2 are GTSNPN and SVGIG (reference sequence). This CDR3 contains 14 residues. V was clipped by 5 bases and J by 8 bases, with 20 bases between them.

The chain uses TRBV29-1 and TRBJ2-3; 14 bases align to TRBD2. Losses at the gene ends were 3 bases for V and 2 bases for J; bases not matched to a gene: 4. This CDR3 spans 16 amino acids. CDR1 is SQVTM, CDR2 ANQGSEA, per germline. CDR3 nucleotides: TGCAGCGTTGAGGGGACTAGCGGGGGACCCACAGATACGCAGTATTTT. Its translation is CSVEGTSGGPTDTQYF.

V gene TRBV18 combines with J gene TRBJ2-7, with D unresolved. Trimming pared 2 bases from V and 2 bases from J, leaving 10 bases between. Germline V gene data show CDR1 as KGHSH and CDR2 as LQKENI. There are 14 residues in the CDR3. Written as DNA, the CDR3 is TGTGCCAGCTCACCAACGGGCAGTCCCTACGAGCAGTACTTC. Amino acid sequence: CASSPTGSPYEQYF.

V is TRBV7-8 and J is TRBJ1-1; a weak D match, TRBD1 (5 bases). V shed 1 base and J shed 4 bases, with 16 bases lying between them. The CDR3 runs to 16 residues. The germline gives CDR1 SGHVS, CDR2 FQNEAQ. The CDR3 region has the DNA TGTGCCAGCAGCTTAGGGGGGGGTTTTGGTCTCACTGAAGCTTTCTTT. Residues: CASSLGGGFGLTEAFF. The entire variable domain, with the rest obtained from reference TRBV7-8 and TRBJ1-1, is as follows: GAGVSQSPRYKVAKRGQDVALRCDPISGHVSLFWYQQALGQGPEFLTYFQNEAQLDKSGLPSDRFFAERPEGSVSTLKIQRTQQEDSAVYLCASSLGGGFGLTEAFFGQGTRLTVV.

The chain carries TRBV7-9 and TRBJ2-2; possible D gene TRBD1, 6 bases. V was shortened by 2 bases and J by 5 bases, with 12 bases between the two germline ends. The CDR3 extends over 15 amino acids. In germline, CDR1 is SEHNR, CDR2 FQNEAQ (reference sequence). The CDR3 sequence is CASSLPGEGTGELFF. The CDR3 nucleotides are TGTGCCAGCAGCTTACCAGGGGAAGGAACCGGGGAGCTGTTTTTT.

This clone is a singleton in its sample. The chain uses TRBV29-1 and TRBJ2-1, with 11 positions matching TRBD2. V was pared by 2 bases and J by 8 bases, with 5 bases of the junction left unmatched. This CDR3 region has 14 residues. Germline-derived CDR1 and CDR2 are SQVTM and ANQGSEA. The DNA of the CDR3 is TGCAGCGTTGAACGAGTACTAGCGGGAGATGAGCAGTTCTTC. Amino acids: CSVERVLAGDEQFF.

This rearrangement joins TRBV19 to TRBJ2-5; 12 nucleotides line up with TRBD2. With V trimmed by 5 bases and J by 1 base, 5 bases remained unmatched. This CDR3 contains 16 residues. The germline CDR1 and CDR2 sequences are LNHDA and SQIVND (reference sequence). The CDR3 here is CASSRLAGVFQETQYF. In nucleotides, the CDR3 is TGTGCCAGTAGTCGACTAGCGGGAGTTTTCCAAGAGACCCAGTACTTC.